Many counts were recorded for the clone carrying this TCR beta chain. The sample belongs to a study of T-cell reconstitution after alpha-beta-depleted transplantation in children. This sample's TCRbeta library carried unique molecular identifier barcodes. TCRdb analysed the PCR reads with MiXCR anew, one entry per CDR3 protein. Here the sample spans 600,000 to 700,000 distinct CDR3 sequences, 16% being singletons. The CDR3 is made up of 10 amino acids. V dropped 7 bases and J dropped 1 base, with 2 bases sitting between them. Per the germline V gene, CDR1 is DFQATT and CDR2 is SNEGSKA (reference sequence).

The origin of this receptor is a human donor who donated a stem cell graft to a child with acute myeloid leukemia. The material sequenced was PBMCs from the stem cell graft donor, taken from the stem cell graft. The chain has TRBV20-1 and TRBJ1-5, with unresolved D. DNA for the CDR3: TGCAGTGTGAGCAATCAGCCCCAGCATTTT. This translates into CSVSNQPQHF.